Listed here are 2 T cell receptor beta chains from one sample, sequenced in a study of blood T cell repertoires in COVID-19. The repertoire was sequenced with immunoSEQ multiplex PCR; TCRdb's copy has only in-frame clones and lacks some. The data hold about 71,000 clones, with roughly 90% observed a single time. Sequencing was done on a sample of peripheral blood. All receptors come from a man aged 25-45 years with acute or convalescent COVID-19.

The chain joins TRBV5-4 to TRBJ2-1, with 11 bases fitting TRBD1. Germline V gives CDR1 SGHNT, CDR2 YYREEE (reference sequence). This CDR3 is 15 amino acids long. V shed 3 bases and J 8 bases; nucleotides not matched to a gene: 7. The CDR3 DNA reads TGTGCCAGCAGCTCTCCGGGACAGGGGGTATATGAGCAGTTCTTC. It encodes CASSSPGQGVYEQFF.

V and J are TRBV29-1 and TRBJ1-2; no clear D. Germline V gene sequence: CDR1 SQVTM, CDR2 ANQGSEA. Trimming took 6 bases from V and 4 from J, leaving 12 bases between them. The CDR3 extends over 12 amino acids. CDR3 region: CSVKGGSYGYTF. The CDR3 DNA is TGCAGCGTGAAGGGAGGGAGCTATGGCTACACCTTC.